These 29 T cell receptor beta chains came from one sample sequenced in a study of blood T cells in healthy people across ages. With a J-beta primer mix and a sample-barcoded 5' primer, a second PCR ran roughly 6 to 11 cycles. MiXCR was run by TCRdb on the 5' RACE reads, yielding one entry per CDR3 protein. The sample carries around 1,800,000 distinct CDR3 sequences, about two fifths recorded once. Material: blood. The receptors were gathered from a human donor in good health.

In its sample, this clonotype was seen a few times. The chain recombines TRBV24-1 with TRBJ2-1; 10 bases match TRBD1. Germline loops: CDR1 KGHDR, CDR2 SFDVKD. Trimming took 9 bases from V and 8 from J; bases not matched to a gene: 12. The CDR3 runs 15 residues. The CDR3: CATARGDRGLDEQFF. CDR3 coding DNA: TGTGCCACCGCCCGCGGGGACAGGGGTTTGGATGAGCAGTTCTTC.

Many counts were recorded for this clonotype. The chain joins TRBV5-1 to TRBJ1-2; D is perhaps TRBD1 (5 bases). Germline loops: CDR1 SGHRS, CDR2 YFSETQ. Trimming shortened V by 1 base and J by 2 bases, and 12 bases separated the two germline ends. The CDR3 spans 15 residues. CDR3 loop: CASSLRAGANYGYTF. The CDR3 DNA sequence: TGCGCCAGCAGCTTGAGGGCCGGGGCCAACTATGGCTACACCTTC.

A few counts support this clonotype. V is TRBV20-1 and J is TRBJ2-7; 7 bases map to TRBD1. The length of the CDR3 is 13 residues. V was clipped by 2 bases and J by 0 bases; unmatched bases: 1. The germline V gene encodes CDR1 DFQATT and CDR2 SNEGSKA (reference sequence). CDR3 residues: CSARSGGSYEQYF. For the CDR3, the DNA is TGCAGTGCTAGATCAGGGGGCTCCTACGAGCAGTACTTC.

This clonotype was counted only a few times. The chain combines TRBV21-1 with TRBJ1-4; TRBD1 is the table's D call, not checked against the DNA. TRBV21-1 is given as a pseudogene. CDR3 size: 20 residues. CDR3: CAIHSTEGQGALATNEKLFF. For the CDR3, the DNA is TGTGCCATCCACTCAACCGAGGGACAGGGGGCCCTGGCAACTAATGAAAAACTGTTTTTT.

This clonotype turned up a few times. This sequence joins TRBV7-2 and TRBJ2-5, with TRBD2 matching over 10 bases. With V trimmed by 1 base and J by 5 bases, 10 bases remained unmatched. The CDR3 has 17 residues. Per germline, CDR1 SGHTA and CDR2 FQGNSA. The CDR3 here is CASSLGRGSGGRETQYF. The CDR3 DNA is TGTGCCAGCAGCTTAGGTCGTGGTAGCGGGGGGCGGGAGACCCAGTACTTC.

CDR3 bases: TGTGCCAGCAGCTCCCCGAGGATGGTCGACAACAATGAGCAGTTCTTC. This encodes CASSSPRMVDNNEQFF. The chain joins TRBV5-7 to TRBJ2-1, with no clear D. TRBV5-7 is assigned to the ORF class and has an uncertain function. V was pared by 3 bases and J by 5 bases, with 18 bases between. The CDR3 runs 16 residues.

This clonotype was observed a handful of times. The chain recombines TRBV28 with TRBJ2-7; the D gene is possibly TRBD1 (6 bases). The length of the CDR3 is 15 residues. The germline gives CDR1 MDHEN, CDR2 SYDVKM. Trimming cost V 5 bases and J 4 bases, with 18 bases left between them. CDR3 residues: CASSPQGSGTYEQYF. The CDR3, as DNA: TGTGCCAGCAGTCCGCAGGGGAGTGGTACTTACGAGCAGTACTTC. Drawing the rest from reference TRBV28 and TRBJ2-7, the complete variable domain is DVKVTQSSRYLVKRTGEKVFLECVQDMDHENMFWYRQDPGLGLRLIYFSYDVKMKEKGDIPEGYSVSREKKERFSLILESASTNQTSMYLCASSPQGSGTYEQYFGPGTRLTVT.

The V gene is TRBV24-1, the J gene TRBJ2-6, with a weak D call TRBD2 (6 bases). V lost 6 bases to trimming and J lost 1 base, with 9 bases between them. The CDR3 length is 15 residues. In germline, CDR1 is KGHDR, CDR2 SFDVKD. CDR3 in amino acids: CATSPGGSGANVLTF. CDR3 sequence (DNA): TGTGCCACCAGTCCCGGGGGATCTGGGGCCAACGTCCTGACTTTC.

The chain links TRBV6-2 or TRBV6-3 to TRBJ2-7; the match to TRBD2 covers 8 bases. CDR1 is MNHEY and CDR2 is SVGEGT in the germline V gene. The CDR3 covers 14 residues. V shed 2 bases, J shed 5 bases, and the junction held 5 bases outside the gene matches. The CDR3 DNA is TGTGCCAGCAGTTACACGGGAGGGAACCACGAGCAGTACTTC. It specifies CASSYTGGNHEQYF.

V usage is TRBV7-2 and J usage is TRBJ2-7; 7 bases match TRBD1. The V gene's germline CDR1 is SGHTA and CDR2 FQGNSA. V was pared by 4 bases and J by 0 bases, with 12 bases of the junction left unmatched. This CDR3 region has 17 residues. CDR3 in amino acids: CASSWRPSRQGSYEQYF. The CDR3 DNA sequence: TGTGCCAGCAGCTGGAGGCCCTCGAGACAGGGCTCCTACGAGCAGTACTTC.

About this clonotype: A junction end diverges from the germline sequence, so it may reflect a read error. V and J are TRBV11-2 and TRBJ2-3, with 7 bases that match TRBD2. Germline values: CDR1 SGHAT, CDR2 FQNNGV. The CDR3 loop spans 17 amino acids. DNA for the CDR3: TGTGCCAGCAGCTTAGGAACCCGACTGACTAGCACGGATACGCAGTATTTT. This sequence encodes CASSLGTRLTSTDTQYF.

This clonotype appeared a single time. This chain joins TRBV7-2 and TRBJ1-1; no firm D call. Germline loops: CDR1 SGHTA, CDR2 FQGNSA. The V and J ends lost 1 base and 1 base respectively, with 13 bases between them. The CDR3 consists of 16 residues. Here the CDR3 reads CASSLDPGRANTEAFF. The DNA for the CDR3 is TGTGCCAGCAGCTTAGACCCCGGACGGGCGAACACTGAAGCTTTCTTT.

V usage is TRBV4-2 and J usage is TRBJ2-7, with TRBD2 identical over 12 bases. This CDR3 spans 16 amino acids. Germline V gives CDR1 LGHNA, CDR2 YNFKEQ. Trimming cost V 0 bases and J 2 bases; bases outside gene matches: 2. The CDR3 sequence: CASSQERLAGAYEQYF. The CDR3 DNA reads as TGTGCCAGCAGCCAAGAGCGACTAGCGGGGGCCTACGAGCAGTACTTC.

V and J are TRBV4-3 and TRBJ2-2; D assignment may be TRBD1 or TRBD2 (6 bases each). Germline assignment: CDR1 LGHNA and CDR2 YSLEER. V gave up 0 bases and J gave up 3 bases, with 11 bases separating them. The CDR3 has 16 amino acids. The CDR3 DNA reads as TGCGCCAGCAGCCAAGAAGGGGGGATCGACACCGGGGAGCTGTTTTTT. Its protein is CASSQEGGIDTGELFF.

This chain connects TRBV4-3 to TRBJ2-7, with 7 bases that match TRBD1. Germline values: CDR1 LGHNA, CDR2 YSLEER. V trimming: 4 bases; J trimming: 6 bases; junction bases outside the gene matches: 6. This CDR3 spans 13 amino acids. The CDR3 nucleotides are TGCGCCAGCAGCCTTAGGACAGGCTGCGAGCAGTACTTC. It encodes CASSLRTGCEQYF.

Of note for this clonotype: At one boundary the junction diverges from the germline segment, which might be a read error. The rearrangement uses TRBV5-1 and TRBJ1-2; possible D gene TRBD1, 6 bases. Per germline, CDR1 SGHRS and CDR2 YFSETQ. The CDR3 runs to 14 residues. DNA for the CDR3: TGCGCCAGCACCGATAAAAGGGGGGGAGATGGTTACACCTTC. Its translation is CASTDKRGGDGYTF.

This clonotype was found a few times. DNA for the CDR3: TGTGCCAGCAGCGCGGACTTAAATTATGGCTACACCTTC. Amino acids: CASSADLNYGYTF. The rearrangement uses TRBV9 and TRBJ1-2; no clear D gene. Looked up from germline, CDR1 is SGDLS and CDR2 is YYNGEE. Trimming pared 3 bases from V and 5 bases from J, leaving 11 bases between. The CDR3 runs 13 residues.

V and J are TRBV5-1 and TRBJ2-2, with D maybe TRBD2 (6 bases). Trimming left V 4 bases short and J 6 bases short, with 13 bases between. CDR1 is SGHRS and CDR2 is YFSETQ in the germline V gene. There are 14 residues in the CDR3. For the CDR3, the DNA is TGCGCCAGCAGCCCTGGAGGGATGCCCGGGGAGCTGTTTTTT. It codes for CASSPGGMPGELFF.

A few counts support this clonotype. The chain couples TRBV28 to TRBJ2-2, with 8 bases matching TRBD2. The CDR3 loop spans 15 amino acids. J gave up 7 bases and V 4 bases, and 8 bases lay outside the gene matches. Looked up from germline, CDR1 is MDHEN and CDR2 is SYDVKM. The CDR3 loop is CASSSRGARGGELFF. The CDR3 DNA follows: TGTGCCAGCAGTTCGCGGGGGGCGCGTGGCGGGGAGCTGTTTTTT.

This clonotype was seen ten or more times. The chain recombines TRBV7-2 with TRBJ2-7; 8 bases fit TRBD1. Germline V CDR1 and CDR2: SGHTA, FQGNSA. CDR3 length: 14 amino acids. Trimming removed 4 bases from V and 2 bases from J; junction bases left unmatched: 4. This CDR3 is CASSSTTGAYEQYF. The CDR3 bases are TGTGCCAGCAGCTCGACGACAGGGGCCTACGAGCAGTACTTC.

This clonotype came up a few times. This rearrangement joins TRBV11-1 to TRBJ2-1; D is perhaps TRBD1 or TRBD2 (5 bases each). The V end lost 3 bases, the J end lost 10 bases, and 16 bases lay between the germline ends. Germline loops: CDR1 SGHAT, CDR2 FQDESV (reference sequence). The CDR3 is 14 amino acids. The chain's CDR3 is CASSFGGNRNEQFF. CDR3 bases: TGTGCCAGCAGCTTTGGGGGTAATCGGAACGAGCAGTTCTTC.

The chain combines TRBV3-1 with TRBJ2-5; D may be TRBD2 (5 bases). This CDR3 contains 16 residues. Germline-derived CDR1 and CDR2 are LGHDT and YNNKEL (reference sequence). Trimming left V 1 base short and J 4 bases short, with 16 bases between. CDR3 DNA: TGTGCCAGCAGCCAAGGCGGGTGGGCCCCTCGAGAGACCCAGTACTTC. Encoded protein: CASSQGGWAPRETQYF.

Concerning this clonotype: A single base separates this from a much larger clone, so it may be a read error. V is TRBV29-1 and J is TRBJ2-4; D is unresolved. Gene TRBJ2-7 matches the end of the DNA better, so the J call may be wrong. Germline V gives CDR1 SQVTM, CDR2 ANQGSEA. CDR3 size: 12 residues. CDR3 amino acids: CGVMTPSYEQYF. The CDR3 DNA follows: TGCGGCGTTATGACCCCATCCTACGAGCAGTACTTC.

This clonotype has just a few counts. The chain couples TRBV29-1 to TRBJ1-5; possibly TRBD1 for D (5 bases). CDR3 length: 13 residues. Per the germline V gene, CDR1 is SQVTM and CDR2 is ANQGSEA. V was cut by 0 bases and J by 7 bases, with 10 bases left in between. CDR3 nucleotide sequence: TGCAGCGTTGAAGATGGCGGGGGACAGCCCCAGCATTTT. Its protein product is CSVEDGGGQPQHF.

This clonotype was recorded a few times. The junction departs from the called germline gene at one end, perhaps through a read error. The J gene is TRBJ1-6, the V gene TRBV2; TRBD1 matches at 7 bases. The CDR3 is 16 amino acids. CDR1 and CDR2 (germline): SNHLY, FYNNEI. This CDR3 reads CASSGKPGTANSPHHF. The CDR3 DNA is TGTGCCAGCAGTGGTAAACCCGGGACAGCTAATTCACCCCACCACTTT.

This clonotype was counted between two and nine times. The chain employs TRBV2 and TRBJ2-4; 8 positions match TRBD2. The germline CDR1 and CDR2 sequences are SNHLY and FYNNEI. The CDR3 contains 16 residues. Trimming took 4 bases from V and 0 from J; bases not matched to a gene: 5. CDR3 sequence (DNA): TGTGCCAGCAGTGCAGCGGGGGCCATAGCCAAAAACATTCAGTACTTC. It is translated as CASSAAGAIAKNIQYF.

This chain joins TRBV7-8 and TRBJ1-4; D uncertain. With 5 bases removed from V and 0 bases from J, the gap between germline ends came to 10 bases. CDR1 SGHVS and CDR2 FQNEAQ come from the germline V gene. This CDR3 comprises 15 residues. CDR3 loop: CASSAQEATNEKLFF. In nucleotides, the CDR3 is TGTGCCAGCAGCGCCCAGGAGGCAACTAATGAAAAACTGTTTTTT.

The chain carries TRBV9 and TRBJ2-7; D possibly corresponds to TRBD2 (8 bases). The length of the CDR3 is 15 residues. V lost 3 bases to trimming and J lost 10 bases, with 23 bases between them. CDR1 is SGDLS and CDR2 is YYNGEE in the germline V gene. The CDR3 region is CASSGTSGGGENQYF. CDR3 DNA sequence: TGTGCCAGCAGCGGAACTAGCGGAGGGGGCGAGAACCAGTACTTC. Supplemented by reference TRBV9 and TRBJ2-7, the full variable domain reads DSGVTQTPKHLITATGQRVTLRCSPRSGDLSVYWYQQSLDQGLQFLIQYYNGEERAKGNILERFSAQQFPDLHSELNLSSLELGDSALYFCASSGTSGGGENQYFGPGTRLTVT.

Only a few counts were recorded for this clonotype. The chain recombines TRBV7-9 with TRBJ2-3, with D uncertain. Trimming removed 2 bases at V and 6 bases at J, with 9 bases between. CDR1 and CDR2 from the germline V gene are SEHNR and FQNEAQ (reference sequence). The CDR3 consists of 13 residues. CDR3: CASSLPSEDTQYF. CDR3 sequence (DNA): TGTGCCAGCAGCTTACCATCGGAGGATACGCAGTATTTT.